The rows below give T cell receptor beta chains drawn from one sample of a study of T cells in Graves' hyperthyroidism and ophthalmopathy. Each CDR3 protein is one row after TCRdb ran MiXCR on the multiplex PCR reads. The repertoire has about 700,000 distinct CDR3 sequences, less than 45% of them found once; the top ten carry about 7.7%. Source material: peripheral blood or thyroid tissue (not recorded which). The receptors stem from an adult man with Graves' disease, either hyperthyroidism or ophthalmopathy (not recorded which). CDR3s include the opening cysteine and the closing phenylalanine or tryptophan. D genes are given only for firm matches. Part of the rows lack a size; the others show once, few, many or a class for expanded clones.

13,TRBV20-1,many,NA,TRBJ1-6,TGCAGTGCTAGTCGGGGAAGTAATTCACCCCTCCACTTT,CSASRGSNSPLHF
13,TRBV20-1,NA,NA,TRBJ1-5,TGCAGTGCTAGAGATCACGCAGATCAGCCCCAGCATTTT,CSARDHADQPQHF
15,TRBV5-1,NA,NA,TRBJ1-3,TGCGCCAGCAGCTTGGAGCCCCTCTCTGGAAACACCATATATTTT,CASSLEPLSGNTIYF
15,TRBV24-1,NA,TRBD1,TRBJ2-7,TGTGCCAGCTCACCCCGGGACAGGGTCTTCAACGAGCAGTACTTC,CASSPRDRVFNEQYF
15,TRBV11-1,NA,TRBD1,TRBJ1-1,TGTGCCAGCAGCCAGGAAGGGGGCGTGAACACTGAAGCTTTCTTT,CASSQEGGVNTEAFF
14,TRBV12-3/TRBV12-4,NA,TRBD1,TRBJ1-3,TGTGCCAGCAGTCCCAATACAGGGGATGGTACCATATATTTT,CASSPNTGDGTIYF
12,TRBV29-1,few,TRBD1,TRBJ1-2,TGCAGTCTCGGACAGGGGAACTATGGCTACACCTTC,CSLGQGNYGYTF
15,TRBV20-1,NA,TRBD1,TRBJ2-2,TGCAGTGCGGGGGGGACAGGGGAGGACACCGGGGAGCTGTTTTTT,CSAGGTGEDTGELFF
13,TRBV6-1,NA,NA,TRBJ2-5,TGTGCCAGCTCACCCAGCAGCCAAGAGACCCAGTACTTC,CASSPSSQETQYF
15,TRBV7-2,once,TRBD1,TRBJ1-4,TGTGCCAGCAGCTTAGATAGACAGGGGCATGAAAAACTGTTTTTT,CASSLDRQGHEKLFF
15,TRBV20-1,NA,NA,TRBJ2-7,TGCAGTGCTAGGTCGATGACGGCCGGAGCCTACGAGCAGTACTTC,CSARSMTAGAYEQYF
16,TRBV7-9,NA,TRBD1,TRBJ1-5,TGTGCCAGCAGTCCGCGGACAGGGATGAGCAATCAGCCCCAGCATTTT,CASSPRTGMSNQPQHF
11,TRBV7-9,NA,NA,TRBJ2-2,TGTGCCAGCAGCCCTGTACGGGGGCTGTTTTTT,CASSPVRGLFF
17,TRBV5-1,NA,NA,TRBJ1-5,TGCGCCAGCAGCCAAGATGGGGGGGACGGCCTCCGGGGGACCCAGCATTTT,CASSQDGGDGLRGTQHF
24,TRBV14,once,TRBD2,TRBJ2-2,TGTGCCAGCAGCCAAGAGAGTGGTGGGCTAGCGGCCGATACTACCTCTCAGAACACCGGGGAGCTGTTTTTT,CASSQESGGLAADTTSQNTGELFF
15,TRBV7-2,many,NA,TRBJ2-5,TGTGCCAGCAGCTTAGCGCACGGGAGTCATGAGACCCAGTACTTC,CASSLAHGSHETQYF
15,TRBV6-5,NA,NA,TRBJ2-7,TGTGCCAGCAGCCGAAGTTGGCTGAGCTCCTACGAGCAGTACTTC,CASSRSWLSSYEQYF
14,TRBV2,NA,TRBD1,TRBJ2-7,TGTGCCAGCCGGGGGGGACAGGGGGCGGGCGAGCAGTACTTC,CASRGGQGAGEQYF
14,TRBV2,many,NA,TRBJ2-7,TGTGCCAGCAGTGAACCCGGGACTGCTACGGGGCAGTACTTC,CASSEPGTATGQYF
18,TRBV7-8,NA,NA,TRBJ1-6,TGTGCCAGCAGCTTAGGGGTTAGTGGGTGGCAGTTGAATTCACCCCTCCACTTT,CASSLGVSGWQLNSPLHF
16,TRBV12-3/TRBV12-4,few,NA,TRBJ1-1,TGTGCCAGCAGTTACGTCGGCACGCTACCGAACACTGAAGCTTTCTTT,CASSYVGTLPNTEAFF
14,TRBV10-3,NA,NA,TRBJ2-5,TGTGCCATCAAACCAGGGATCGTACAAGAGACCCAGTACTTC,CAIKPGIVQETQYF
16,TRBV9,few,TRBD1,TRBJ1-2,TGTGCCAGCAGCGTTGGCCGGGACAGGGTGACCTATGGCTACACCTTC,CASSVGRDRVTYGYTF
17,TRBV13,few,TRBD2,TRBJ2-7,TGTGCCAGCAGCTTAGGCGGACTAGCGGGGGTACCCTACGAGCAGTACTTC,CASSLGGLAGVPYEQYF
13,TRBV9,many,TRBD1,TRBJ1-6,TGTGCCAGCAGCGGGGGACAGACTTCACCCCTCCACTTT,CASSGGQTSPLHF
15,TRBV5-4,many,NA,TRBJ1-2,TGTGCCAGCAGCTTGGCCGGGGGAGGTACCTATGGCTACACCTTC,CASSLAGGGTYGYTF
15,TRBV6-1,many,NA,TRBJ2-7,TGTGCCAGCAGTGAAGCCGGGACTTCTGCGGCCGAGCAGTACTTC,CASSEAGTSAAEQYF
14,TRBV24-1,NA,NA,TRBJ1-1,TGTGCCACCACCTCGGGACGTTCGAACACTGAAGCTTTCTTT,CATTSGRSNTEAFF
16,TRBV15,NA,NA,TRBJ2-7,TGTGCCACCAGCAGAGATCTTGCCAGTGTGGAGTACGAGCAGTACTTC,CATSRDLASVEYEQYF
14,TRBV11-3,few,NA,TRBJ2-2,TGTGCCAGCAGCCGCGTGGGCCTAGGCGGGGAGCTGTTTTTT,CASSRVGLGGELFF
14,TRBV12-3/TRBV12-4,NA,NA,TRBJ1-4,TGTGCCAGCAGTTTGCTTGCTTCTAATGAAAAACTGTTTTTT,CASSLLASNEKLFF
13,TRBV12-3/TRBV12-4,NA,NA,TRBJ1-5,TGTGCCAGCAGTGACGTTCAGGGTGAGCCCCAGCATTTT,CASSDVQGEPQHF
14,TRBV7-9,NA,NA,TRBJ1-1,TGTGCCAGCAGCTTAGACAACATGAACACTGAAGCTTTCTTT,CASSLDNMNTEAFF
14,TRBV10-3,many,NA,TRBJ1-2,TGTGCCATCAGTGAGGGACAGCAAAACTATGGCTACACCTTC,CAISEGQQNYGYTF
13,TRBV25-1,NA,NA,TRBJ1-2,TGTGCCAGCTCCGGACAGAGTCTCTATGGCTACACCTTC,CASSGQSLYGYTF
13,TRBV7-9,NA,TRBD1,TRBJ1-5,TGTGCCAGCAGCTACGGACAGGCTCAGCCCCAGCATTTT,CASSYGQAQPQHF
14,TRBV29-1,NA,TRBD1,TRBJ1-1,TGCAGCGTTGATCCGGGACAGGGCACCACTGAAGCTTTCTTT,CSVDPGQGTTEAFF
12,TRBV29-1,NA,TRBD1,TRBJ1-2,TGCAGTGTGGGACAGGGGGCCTATGGCTACACCTTC,CSVGQGAYGYTF
14,TRBV7-8,NA,TRBD1,TRBJ2-5,TGTGCCAGCAGACAACGACAGGGGCAAGAGACCCAGTACTTC,CASRQRQGQETQYF
14,TRBV20-1,NA,TRBD1,TRBJ1-1,TGCAGTGCTAGACGGCCGACAGGGTTCACTGAAGCTTTCTTT,CSARRPTGFTEAFF
16,TRBV7-8,NA,TRBD1,TRBJ2-2,TGTGCCAGCAGCCGCCGGACAGGGGAGGACACCGGGGAGCTGTTTTTT,CASSRRTGEDTGELFF